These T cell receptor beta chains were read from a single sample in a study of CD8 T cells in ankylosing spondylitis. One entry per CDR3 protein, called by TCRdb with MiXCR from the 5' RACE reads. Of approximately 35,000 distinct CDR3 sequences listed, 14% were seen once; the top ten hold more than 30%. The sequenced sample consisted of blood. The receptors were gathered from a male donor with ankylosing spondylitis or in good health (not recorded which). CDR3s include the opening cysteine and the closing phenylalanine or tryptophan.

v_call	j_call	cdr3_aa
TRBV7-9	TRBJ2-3	CASSPGVGTDTQYF
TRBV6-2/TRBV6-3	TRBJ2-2	CASSYQRQGGELFF
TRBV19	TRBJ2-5	CASSIGGTGRETQYF
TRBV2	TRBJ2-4	CASVPGQKNIQYF
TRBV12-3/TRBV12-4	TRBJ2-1	CASSLEASSYNEQFF
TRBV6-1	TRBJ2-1	CASSLERGSNEQFF
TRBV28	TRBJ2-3	CASSTGGVSLDTQYF
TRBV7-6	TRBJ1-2	CASSPGVVYGYTF
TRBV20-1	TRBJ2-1	CSASLGFSLRRGGGSEQFF
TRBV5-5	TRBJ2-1	CASSRTSGSYNEQFF
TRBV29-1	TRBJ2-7	CSVEDGFYEQYF
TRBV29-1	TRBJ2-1	CSGVPRHEQFF
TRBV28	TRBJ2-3	CASCIGDTQYF
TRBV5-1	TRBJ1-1	CASSLDQGNTEAFF
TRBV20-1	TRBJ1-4	CSARTGEGEKLFF
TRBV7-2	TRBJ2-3	CASSRRVDTQYF